The sample holds many counts of the clone carrying this TCR beta chain. The antigen is unknown. This sample is part of a study of T cell repertoires in cytomegalovirus infection. Study background: Indications came from public TCR beta signatures; they pointed to CMV infection and to a matching HLA type.

This CDR3 comprises 14 residues. Germline V gene sequence: CDR1 SGHVS, CDR2 FQNEAQ. Losses at the gene ends were 2 bases for V and 9 bases for J; bases not matched to a gene: 4. General study findings and limits: Across the ex vivo response, the dominant clonotypes were HLA-C-restricted CMV-specific TCR beta clonotypes.

TCRdb independently ran MiXCR on the reads; one entry per CDR3 protein. The sample has a few hundred thousand distinct CDR3 sequences; 9.5% are singletons. This clonotype originated in a human donor in good health (CMV status not recorded). Some clones in this sample may be carry-over from other donors' samples. The sequenced sample was PBMCs. The chain combines TRBV7-8 with TRBJ1-6; 7 bases fit TRBD1. The CDR3 is CASSLTGASSPLHF. CDR3 sequence (DNA): TGTGCCAGCAGCTTAACAGGGGCAAGTTCACCCCTCCACTTT.